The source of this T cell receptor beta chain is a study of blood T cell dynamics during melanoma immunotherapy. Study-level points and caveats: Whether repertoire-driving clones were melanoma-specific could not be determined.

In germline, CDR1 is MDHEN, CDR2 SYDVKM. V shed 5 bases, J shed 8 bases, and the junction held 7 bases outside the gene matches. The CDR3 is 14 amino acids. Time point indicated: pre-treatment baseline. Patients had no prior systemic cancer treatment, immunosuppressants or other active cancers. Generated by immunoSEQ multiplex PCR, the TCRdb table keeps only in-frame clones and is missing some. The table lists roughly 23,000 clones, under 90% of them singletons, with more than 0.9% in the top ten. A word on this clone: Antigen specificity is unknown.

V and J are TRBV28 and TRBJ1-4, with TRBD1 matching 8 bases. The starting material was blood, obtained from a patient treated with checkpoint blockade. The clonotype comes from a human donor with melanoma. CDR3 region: CASSPGQVGEKLFF. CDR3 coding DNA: TGTGCCAGCAGTCCGGGACAGGTGGGCGAAAAACTGTTTTTT.